The subject of this entry is one TCR beta chain. Antigen specificity is unknown. The CDR3 totals 13 residues. CDR1 and CDR2 (germline): SGHNT, YENEEA. Trimming shortened V by 0 bases and J by 6 bases, and 9 bases separated the two germline ends. Libraries were prepared by immunoSEQ multiplex PCR; TCRdb keeps only in-frame clonotypes and omits some of them. Among around 180,000 clones, 90% to 95% were seen once, and the ten largest hold roughly 9.8%. This sample stems from a study of T cell responses to AZD1222 COVID-19 vaccine. General study findings and limits: Distributed over spike, vaccine-associated CD4 TCRs predominated at 160-218 and 743-854. Among spike-specific TCRs, nearly half reportedly target unmutated variant regions.

Sequenced material: peripheral blood, taken on day 0 of AZD1222 vaccination. The sequence came from an adult in good health. The chain carries TRBV11-3 and TRBJ2-7; D gene unclear. The CDR3 loop is CASSLDSTTEQYF. The CDR3 coding sequence is TGTGCCAGCAGCTTAGATTCTACGACCGAGCAGTACTTC.